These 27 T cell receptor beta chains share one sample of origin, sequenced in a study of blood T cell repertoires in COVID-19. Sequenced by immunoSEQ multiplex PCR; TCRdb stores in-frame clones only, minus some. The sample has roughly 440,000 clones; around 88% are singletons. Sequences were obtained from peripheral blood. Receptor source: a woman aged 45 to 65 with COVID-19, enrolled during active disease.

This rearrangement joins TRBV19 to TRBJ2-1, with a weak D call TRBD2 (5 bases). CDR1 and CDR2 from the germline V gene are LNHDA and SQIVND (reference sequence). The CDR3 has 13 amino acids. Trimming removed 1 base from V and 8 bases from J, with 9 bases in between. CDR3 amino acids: CASSIGRSDEQFF. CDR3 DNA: TGTGCCAGTAGTATAGGGAGGTCGGATGAGCAGTTCTTC.

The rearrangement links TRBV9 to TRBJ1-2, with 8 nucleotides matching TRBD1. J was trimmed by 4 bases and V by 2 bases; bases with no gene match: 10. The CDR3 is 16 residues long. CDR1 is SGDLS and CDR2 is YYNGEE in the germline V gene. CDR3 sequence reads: CASSVGGQGISYGYTF. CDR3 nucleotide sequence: TGTGCCAGCAGCGTGGGCGGACAGGGTATCAGCTATGGCTACACCTTC.

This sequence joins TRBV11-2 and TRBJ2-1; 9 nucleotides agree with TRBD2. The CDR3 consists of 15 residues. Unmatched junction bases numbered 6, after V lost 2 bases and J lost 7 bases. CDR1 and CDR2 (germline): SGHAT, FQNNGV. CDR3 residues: CASSLSSSGVNEQFF. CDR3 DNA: TGTGCCAGCAGCTTATCGTCTAGCGGGGTTAATGAGCAGTTCTTC.

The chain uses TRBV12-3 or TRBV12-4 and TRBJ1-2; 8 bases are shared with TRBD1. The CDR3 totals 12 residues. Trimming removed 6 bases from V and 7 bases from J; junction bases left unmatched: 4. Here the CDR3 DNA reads TGTGCCAGCAGCGTGACAGGGGTTGGCTACACCTTC. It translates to CASSVTGVGYTF.

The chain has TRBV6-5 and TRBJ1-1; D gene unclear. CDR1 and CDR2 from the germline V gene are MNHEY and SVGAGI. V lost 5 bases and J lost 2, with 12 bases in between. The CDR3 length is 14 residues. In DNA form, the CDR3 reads TGTGCCAGCAGTCAGCGGGGAGGAAACACTGAAGCTTTCTTT. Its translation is CASSQRGGNTEAFF.

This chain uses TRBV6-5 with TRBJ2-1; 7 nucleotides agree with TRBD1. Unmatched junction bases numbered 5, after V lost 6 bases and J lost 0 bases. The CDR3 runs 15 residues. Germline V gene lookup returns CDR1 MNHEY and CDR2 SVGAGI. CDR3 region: CASSADRDSYNEQFF. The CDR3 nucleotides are TGTGCCAGCAGCGCCGACAGGGACTCCTACAATGAGCAGTTCTTC.

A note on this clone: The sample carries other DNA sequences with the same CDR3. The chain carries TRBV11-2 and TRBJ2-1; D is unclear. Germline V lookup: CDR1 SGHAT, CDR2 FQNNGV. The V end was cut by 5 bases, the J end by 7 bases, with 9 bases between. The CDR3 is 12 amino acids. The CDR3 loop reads CASSPQRNEQFF. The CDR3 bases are TGTGCCAGCAGCCCTCAGAGGAATGAGCAGTTCTTC.

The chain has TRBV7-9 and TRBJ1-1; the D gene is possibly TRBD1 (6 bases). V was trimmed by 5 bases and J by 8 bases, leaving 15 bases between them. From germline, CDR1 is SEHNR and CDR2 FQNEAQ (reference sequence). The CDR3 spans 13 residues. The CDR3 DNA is TGTGCCAGCAGCCCTTATCCCGGGACAGAAGCTTTCTTT. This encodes CASSPYPGTEAFF.

DNA for the CDR3: TGCGCCAGCAGCTGGGGGGGCTCCTACAATGAGCAGTTCTTC. The encoded protein is CASSWGGSYNEQFF. This chain links TRBV5-1 with TRBJ2-1; TRBD2 aligns across 7 bases. V was pared by 3 bases and J by 0 bases, with 0 bases of the junction left unmatched. In germline, CDR1 is SGHRS, CDR2 YFSETQ. The CDR3 is 14 residues long. Using reference TRBV5-1 and TRBJ2-1 for the parts outside the CDR3, the full variable domain is KAGVTQTPRYLIKTRGQQVTLSCSPISGHRSVSWYQQTPGQGLQFLFEYFSETQRNKGNFPGRFSGRQFSNSRSEMNVSTLELGDSALYLCASSWGGSYNEQFFGPGTRLTVL.

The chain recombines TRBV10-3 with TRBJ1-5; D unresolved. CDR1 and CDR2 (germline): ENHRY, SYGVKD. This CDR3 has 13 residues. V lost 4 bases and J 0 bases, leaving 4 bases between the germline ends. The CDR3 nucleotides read TGTGCCATCAGTGTAGATAGCAATCAGCCCCAGCATTTT. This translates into CAISVDSNQPQHF.

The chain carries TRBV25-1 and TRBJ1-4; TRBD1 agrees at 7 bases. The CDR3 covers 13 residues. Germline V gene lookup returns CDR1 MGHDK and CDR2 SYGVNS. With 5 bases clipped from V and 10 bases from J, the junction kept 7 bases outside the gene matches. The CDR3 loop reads CASSLQGDGKLFF. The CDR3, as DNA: TGTGCCAGCAGTCTTCAGGGGGACGGAAAACTGTTTTTT.

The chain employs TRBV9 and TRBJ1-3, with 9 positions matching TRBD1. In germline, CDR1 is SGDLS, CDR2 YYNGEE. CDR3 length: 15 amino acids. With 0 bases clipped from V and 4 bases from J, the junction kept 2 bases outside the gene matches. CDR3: CASSVEGQGGNTIYF. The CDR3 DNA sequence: TGTGCCAGCAGCGTAGAGGGACAGGGCGGAAACACCATATATTTT.

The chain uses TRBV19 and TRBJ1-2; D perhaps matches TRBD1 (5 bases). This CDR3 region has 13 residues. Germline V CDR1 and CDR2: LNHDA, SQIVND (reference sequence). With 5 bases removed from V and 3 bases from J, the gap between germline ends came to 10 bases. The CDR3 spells CASSVTEHYGYTF. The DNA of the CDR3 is TGTGCCAGTAGTGTGACAGAACACTATGGCTACACCTTC.

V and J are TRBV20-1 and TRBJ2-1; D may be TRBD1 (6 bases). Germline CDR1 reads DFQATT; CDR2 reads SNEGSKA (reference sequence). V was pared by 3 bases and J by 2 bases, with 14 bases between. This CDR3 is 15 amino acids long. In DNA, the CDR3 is TGCAGTGCTAGTGTCAGGACAGTGACCTACAATGAGCAGTTCTTC. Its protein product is CSASVRTVTYNEQFF.

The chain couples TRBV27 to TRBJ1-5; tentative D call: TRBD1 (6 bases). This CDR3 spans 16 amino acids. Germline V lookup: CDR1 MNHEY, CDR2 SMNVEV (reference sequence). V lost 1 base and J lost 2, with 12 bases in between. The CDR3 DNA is TGTGCCAGCAGTTTATGGGGCAGGGGTGGCAATCAGCCCCAGCATTTT. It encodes CASSLWGRGGNQPQHF.

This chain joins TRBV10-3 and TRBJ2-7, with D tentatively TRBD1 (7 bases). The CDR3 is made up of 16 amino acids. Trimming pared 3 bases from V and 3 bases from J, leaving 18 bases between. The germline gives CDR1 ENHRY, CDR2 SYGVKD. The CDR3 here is CAISDGMAGGNYEQYF. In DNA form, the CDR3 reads TGTGCCATCAGTGACGGGATGGCAGGGGGGAACTACGAGCAGTACTTC.

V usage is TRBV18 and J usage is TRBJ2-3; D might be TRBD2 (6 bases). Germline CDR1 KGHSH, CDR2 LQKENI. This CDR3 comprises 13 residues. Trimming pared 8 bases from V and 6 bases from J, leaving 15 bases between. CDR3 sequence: CASGGGVGDTQYF. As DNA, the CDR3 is TGTGCCAGCGGCGGCGGGGTCGGGGATACGCAGTATTTT. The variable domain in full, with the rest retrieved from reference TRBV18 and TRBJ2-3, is NAGVMQNPRHLVRRRGQEARLRCSPMKGHSHVYWYRQLPEEGLKFMVYLQKENIIDESGMPKERFSAEFPKEGPSILRIQQVVRGDSAAYFCASGGGVGDTQYFGPGTRLTVL.

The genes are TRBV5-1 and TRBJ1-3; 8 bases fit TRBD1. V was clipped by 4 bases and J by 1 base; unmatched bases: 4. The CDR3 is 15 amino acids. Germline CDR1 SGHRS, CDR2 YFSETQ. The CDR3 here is CASSPQGASGNTIYF. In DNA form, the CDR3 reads TGCGCCAGCAGCCCCCAGGGGGCTTCTGGAAACACCATATATTTT.

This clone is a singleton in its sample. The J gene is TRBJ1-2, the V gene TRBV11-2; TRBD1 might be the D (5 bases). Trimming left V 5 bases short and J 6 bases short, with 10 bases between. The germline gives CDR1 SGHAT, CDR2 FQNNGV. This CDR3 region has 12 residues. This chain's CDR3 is CASSRRQNGYTF. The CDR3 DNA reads TGTGCCAGCAGCCGTCGACAGAATGGCTACACCTTC.

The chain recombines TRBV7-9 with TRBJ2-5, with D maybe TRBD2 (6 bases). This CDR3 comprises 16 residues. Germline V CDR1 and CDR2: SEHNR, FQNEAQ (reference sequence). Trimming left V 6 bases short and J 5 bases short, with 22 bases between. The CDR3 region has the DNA TGTGCCAGCAGTCCCCCCGTCCGGGACTCCAGGGAGACCCAGTACTTC. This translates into CASSPPVRDSRETQYF.

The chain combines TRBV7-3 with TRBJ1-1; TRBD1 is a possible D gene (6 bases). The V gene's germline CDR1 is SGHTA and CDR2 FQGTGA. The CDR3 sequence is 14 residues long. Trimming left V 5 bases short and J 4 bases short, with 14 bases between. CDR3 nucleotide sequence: TGTGCCAGCAGCCACACTGGGGGCCTCACTGAAGCTTTCTTT. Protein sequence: CASSHTGGLTEAFF.

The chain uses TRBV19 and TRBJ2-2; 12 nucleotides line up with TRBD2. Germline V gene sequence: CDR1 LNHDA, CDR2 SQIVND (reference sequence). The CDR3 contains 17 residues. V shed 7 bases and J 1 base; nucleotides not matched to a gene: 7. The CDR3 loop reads CASTARTSGVNTGELFF. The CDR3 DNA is TGTGCCAGTACCGCCCGGACTAGCGGGGTGAACACCGGGGAGCTGTTTTTT.

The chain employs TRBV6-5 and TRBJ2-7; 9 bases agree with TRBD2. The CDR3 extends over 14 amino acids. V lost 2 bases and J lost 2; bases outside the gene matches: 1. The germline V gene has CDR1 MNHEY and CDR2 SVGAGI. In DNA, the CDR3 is TGTGCCAGCAGTTACCGCGGGGGGGCCTACGAGCAGTACTTC. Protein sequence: CASSYRGGAYEQYF.

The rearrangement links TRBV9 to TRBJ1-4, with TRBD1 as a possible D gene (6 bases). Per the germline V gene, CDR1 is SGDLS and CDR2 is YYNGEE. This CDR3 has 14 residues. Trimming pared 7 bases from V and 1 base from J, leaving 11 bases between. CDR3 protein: CASGGARTNEKLFF. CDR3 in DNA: TGTGCCAGCGGGGGGGCGCGAACTAATGAAAAACTGTTTTTT. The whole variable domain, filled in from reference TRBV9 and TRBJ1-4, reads DSGVTQTPKHLITATGQRVTLRCSPRSGDLSVYWYQQSLDQGLQFLIQYYNGEERAKGNILERFSAQQFPDLHSELNLSSLELGDSALYFCASGGARTNEKLFFGSGTQLSVL.

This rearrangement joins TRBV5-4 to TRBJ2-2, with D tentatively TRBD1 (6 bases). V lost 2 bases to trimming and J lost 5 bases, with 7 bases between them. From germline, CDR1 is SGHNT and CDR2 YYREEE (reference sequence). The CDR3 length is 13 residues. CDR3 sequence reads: CASSLQGTGELFF. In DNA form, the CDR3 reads TGTGCCAGCAGCTTACAGGGAACCGGGGAGCTGTTTTTT.

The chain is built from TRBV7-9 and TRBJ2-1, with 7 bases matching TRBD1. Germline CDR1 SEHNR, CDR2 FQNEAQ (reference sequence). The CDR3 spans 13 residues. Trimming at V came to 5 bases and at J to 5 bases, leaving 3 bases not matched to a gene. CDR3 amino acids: CASSRDSNNEQFF. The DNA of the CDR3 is TGTGCCAGCAGCCGGGACAGCAACAATGAGCAGTTCTTC.

The CDR3 nucleotides read TGTGCCAGCAGACAGGGGGCGAATAGCAATGAGCAGTTCTTC. Translating it yields CASRQGANSNEQFF. The chain couples TRBV2 to TRBJ2-1; 9 positions agree with TRBD1. The germline CDR1 and CDR2 sequences are SNHLY and FYNNEI. The CDR3 sequence is 14 residues long. Trimming at V came to 6 bases and at J to 6 bases, leaving 6 bases not matched to a gene.